Sequencing of this T cell receptor beta chain was carried out in a study of T cells in tuberculosis. About the research overall: This South African cohort compared adolescents with or without latent tuberculosis against adults with active tuberculosis.

The V gene's germline CDR1 is MNHNY and CDR2 SVGAGI (reference sequence). V lost 5 bases to trimming and J lost 11 bases; unmatched junction nucleotides: 3. CDR3 length: 11 amino acids. The assay was immunoSEQ multiplex PCR, and TCRdb's table has in-frame clones only and misses some. The data contain 44,000 or so clones, roughly 96% of them singletons. The sequencing input was PBMCs. The receptor's source is a donor aged 10-35 years with latent tuberculosis or without tuberculosis infection. V is TRBV6-6 and J is TRBJ1-1; 9 nucleotides match TRBD1. The CDR3 DNA follows: TGTGCCAGCAGTGATGGGACAGGGGCTTTCTTT. This codes for CASSDGTGAFF.